This TCR beta chain came from a study of CD8+ T cells in alopecia areata. General study results and limits: Lesional scalp exceeded normal scalp in clonality, especially in alopecia totalis/universalis.

Sorted populations comprised CD4+ and CD8+ T cells obtained from PBMCs. About this clone itself: Its target is unknown.

Extraction of RNA preceded its reverse transcription into cDNA, which served as the sequencing template. Assay: immunoSEQ multiplex PCR; the TCRdb copy retains only in-frame clones and omits some. The sample carries about 180,000 clones, about 60% recorded once. The sequencing here drew on CD4+ T cells sorted from blood, taken at week 0. The sequence derives from a human donor with alopecia areata.

CDR3 loop: CSAFGLTYEQYF. The DNA of the CDR3 is TGCAGCGCCTTCGGCCTGACTTACGAGCAGTACTTC. The rearrangement uses TRBV29-1 and TRBJ2-7; D gene ambiguous. The CDR3 has 12 residues. Germline assignment: CDR1 SQVTM and CDR2 ANQGSEA. Trimming took off 7 bases at V and 4 bases at J, with 14 bases between the two ends.